This T cell receptor (beta chain) is drawn from a study of T cells expressing NK-cell markers. On the study more broadly: Seven of eight sequenced donors tested HCMV-seropositive; one tested seronegative.

Germline V CDR1 and CDR2: MNHNS, SASEGT. The CDR3 has 13 amino acids. Following a re-call of the 5' RACE reads, TCRdb has one entry per CDR3 protein and lacks DNA. Its listing shows roughly 160,000 distinct CDR3 sequences. This clonotype was obtained from a woman aged 18-70 years in good health. The V gene is TRBV6-1, the J gene TRBJ1-2; the TRBD1 assignment by TCRdb is unverifiable without DNA. Material for sequencing was blood T cells: a sorted CD56 or NKG2C T cell subset, CD4+ or CD8+ T cells, or bulk PBMC T cells (not recorded which). The CDR3 loop reads CASSERQNYGYTF.